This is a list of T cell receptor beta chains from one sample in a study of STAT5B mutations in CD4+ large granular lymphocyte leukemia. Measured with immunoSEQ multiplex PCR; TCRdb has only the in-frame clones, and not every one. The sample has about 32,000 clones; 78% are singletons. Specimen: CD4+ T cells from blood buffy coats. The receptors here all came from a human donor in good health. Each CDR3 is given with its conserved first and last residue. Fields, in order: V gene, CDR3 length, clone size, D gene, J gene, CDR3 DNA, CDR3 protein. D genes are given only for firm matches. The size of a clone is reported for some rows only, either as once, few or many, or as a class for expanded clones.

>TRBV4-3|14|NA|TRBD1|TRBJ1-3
TGCGCCAGCAGCCCGGGACAGGCAGGAAACACCATATATTTT
CASSPGQAGNTIYF
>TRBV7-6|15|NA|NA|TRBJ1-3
TGTGCCAGCAGCTCGGGACACGGCGCGGGAAACACCATATATTTT
CASSSGHGAGNTIYF
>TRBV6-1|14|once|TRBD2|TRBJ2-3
TGTGCCAGCAGTGCGGGGGGGGGCACAGATACGCAGTATTTT
CASSAGGGTDTQYF
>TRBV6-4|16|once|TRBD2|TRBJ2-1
TGTGCCAGCAGTGATGGTATAGGGACTAGTATCAATGAGCAGTTCTTC
CASSDGIGTSINEQFF
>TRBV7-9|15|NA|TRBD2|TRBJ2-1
TGTGCCAGCAGCCGAGGGACTAGCGGGGGAGATGAGCAGTTCTTC
CASSRGTSGGDEQFF
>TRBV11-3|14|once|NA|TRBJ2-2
TGTGCCAGCAGCTTAGAATCAGCGGCCGGGGAGCTGTTTTTT
CASSLESAAGELFF
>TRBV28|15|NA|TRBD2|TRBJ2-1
TGTGCCAGCAGCACAATGGGCGGGGGCTACAATGAGCAGTTCTTC
CASSTMGGGYNEQFF
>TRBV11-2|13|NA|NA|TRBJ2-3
TGTGCCAGCAGCCCAGGGACTGCAGATACGCAGTATTTT
CASSPGTADTQYF
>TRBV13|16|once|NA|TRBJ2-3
TGTGCCAGCAGCTTAGAACGCCGGAGGGGCACAGATACGCAGTATTTT
CASSLERRRGTDTQYF
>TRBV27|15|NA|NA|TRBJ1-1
TGTGCCAGCAGTCTAGACGGACAGAGAGGTACTGAAGCTTTCTTT
CASSLDGQRGTEAFF
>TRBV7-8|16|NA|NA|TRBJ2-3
TGTGCCAGCAGCCAAGCCCGGGGCGTGATCACAGATACGCAGTATTTT
CASSQARGVITDTQYF
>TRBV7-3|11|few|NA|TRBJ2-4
TGTGCCAGCAGCTCCGAGGGGATTCAGTACTTC
CASSSEGIQYF
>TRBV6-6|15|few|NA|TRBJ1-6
TGTGCCAGCAGTTACTTGGGGGGCCCCAGTTCACCCCTCCACTTT
CASSYLGGPSSPLHF
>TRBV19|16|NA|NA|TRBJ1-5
TGTGCCAGTAGTATAGAAGCGGGCTCGGGCAATCAGCCCCAGCATTTT
CASSIEAGSGNQPQHF
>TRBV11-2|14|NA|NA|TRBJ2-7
TGTGCCAGCAGCACCACCCGGGGTTTCAACGAGCAGTACTTC
CASSTTRGFNEQYF
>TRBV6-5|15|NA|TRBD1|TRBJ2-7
TGTGCCAGCAGCACTACCGGGACAGGGTCCTACGAGCAGTACTTC
CASSTTGTGSYEQYF
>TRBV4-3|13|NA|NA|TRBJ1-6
TGCGCCAGCAGCCAAGATAGGGGTTCACCCCTCCACTTT
CASSQDRGSPLHF
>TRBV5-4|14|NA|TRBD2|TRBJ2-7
TGTGCCAGCAGTTTAGCGGGGGGGCTCCACGAGCAGTACTTC
CASSLAGGLHEQYF
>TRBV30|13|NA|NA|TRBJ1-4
TGTGCCTGGAGTAGGGACAATGATGAAAAACTGTTTTTT
CAWSRDNDEKLFF
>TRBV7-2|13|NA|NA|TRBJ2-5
TGTGCCAGCAGCCTAGCAGTGCTAGAGACCCAGTACTTC
CASSLAVLETQYF
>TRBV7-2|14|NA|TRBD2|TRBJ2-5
TGTGCCAGCAGCATGAGCGGGGGGCGCGAGACCCAGTACTTC
CASSMSGGRETQYF
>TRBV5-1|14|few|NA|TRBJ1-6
TGCGCCAGCAGCCTGGGGACGGAAAATTCACCCCTCCACTTT
CASSLGTENSPLHF
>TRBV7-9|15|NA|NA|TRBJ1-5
TGTGCCAGCAGCTTACTAGGGGGGAGCAATCAGCCCCAGCATTTT
CASSLLGGSNQPQHF
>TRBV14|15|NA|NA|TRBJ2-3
TGTGCCAGCAGCCAAGTTGGGTTTAGCACAGATACGCAGTATTTT
CASSQVGFSTDTQYF
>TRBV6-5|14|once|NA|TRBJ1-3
TGTGCCAGCCGACCGGGACAATGGGGAAACACCATATATTTT
CASRPGQWGNTIYF
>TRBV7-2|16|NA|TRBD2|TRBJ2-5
TGTGCCAGCAGCTTAGCAGCGGGAGGAGGTCAAGAGACCCAGTACTTC
CASSLAAGGGQETQYF
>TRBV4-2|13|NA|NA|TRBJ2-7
TGTGCCAGCAGCCAAGGGGGGGCCGGCGAGCAGTACTTC
CASSQGGAGEQYF
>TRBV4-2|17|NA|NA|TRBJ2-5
TGTGCCAGCAGCCAAGATGTTACTAGCCCTACCCAAGAGACCCAGTACTTC
CASSQDVTSPTQETQYF
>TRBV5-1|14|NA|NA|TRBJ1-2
TGCGCCAGCAGCTCGGGGACGGCTAACTATGGCTACACCTTC
CASSSGTANYGYTF
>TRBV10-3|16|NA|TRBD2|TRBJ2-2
TGTGCCCCCCGAGCGCTAGCGGGAGATCGAACCGGGGAGCTGTTTTTT
CAPRALAGDRTGELFF
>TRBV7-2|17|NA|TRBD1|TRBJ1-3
TGTGCCAGCAGCTTGCCGGGACAGGTATTCTCTGGAAACACCATATATTTT
CASSLPGQVFSGNTIYF
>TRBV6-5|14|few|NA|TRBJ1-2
TGTGCCAGCCGCCCCTCCGGGGGTCACTATGGCTACACCTTC
CASRPSGGHYGYTF
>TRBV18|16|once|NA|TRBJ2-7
TGTGCCAGCTCACTTTCCGGGACCTCGATTGCCTACGAGCAGTACTTC
CASSLSGTSIAYEQYF
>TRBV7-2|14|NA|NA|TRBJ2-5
TGTGCCAGCAGCTTAAACCTGGACGGAGAGACCCAGTACTTC
CASSLNLDGETQYF
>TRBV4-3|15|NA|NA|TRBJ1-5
TGCGCCAGCAGCCAAGAGCCGGGGGGCAATCAGCCCCAGCATTTT
CASSQEPGGNQPQHF
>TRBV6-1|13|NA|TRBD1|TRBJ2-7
TGTGCCAGCAGGGGGACAGGGGCCTGGGAGCAGTACTTC
CASRGTGAWEQYF
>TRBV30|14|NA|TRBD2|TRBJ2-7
TGTGCCTGGAGTGCCGGGACTAGATACTACGAGCAGTACTTC
CAWSAGTRYYEQYF
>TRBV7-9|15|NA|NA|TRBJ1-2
TGTGCCAGCAGCTTAGTTTTAGGGATCCACTATGGCTACACCTTC
CASSLVLGIHYGYTF
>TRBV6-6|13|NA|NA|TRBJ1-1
TGTGCCAGCACGGACAGTATGAACACTGAAGCTTTCTTT
CASTDSMNTEAFF
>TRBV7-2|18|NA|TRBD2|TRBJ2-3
TGTGCCAGCAGCTCCCGCCCGCGGACTAGCGGGGGCACAGATACGCAGTATTTT
CASSSRPRTSGGTDTQYF
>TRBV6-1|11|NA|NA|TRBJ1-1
TGTGCCAGCAGACGGGAGGGGGGTACTTTCTTT
CASRREGGTFF
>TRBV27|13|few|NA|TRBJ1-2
TGTGCCAGCAGACCGGGGGGGGACTATGGCTACACCTTC
CASRPGGDYGYTF
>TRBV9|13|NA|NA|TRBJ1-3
TGTGCCAGCAGCCCAGGAGAGGGAAACACCATATATTTT
CASSPGEGNTIYF
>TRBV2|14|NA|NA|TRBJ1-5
TGTGCCAGCAGTGACAGGGGAGGCAATCAGCCCCAGCATTTT
CASSDRGGNQPQHF
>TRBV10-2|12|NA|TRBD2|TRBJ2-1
TGCGCCAGCAGTGAGGTAGCGGGGGGGAGGTTCTTC
CASSEVAGGRFF
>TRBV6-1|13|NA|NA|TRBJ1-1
TGTGCCAGCAGTCCCCGGACCACACCTGAAGCTTTCTTT
CASSPRTTPEAFF
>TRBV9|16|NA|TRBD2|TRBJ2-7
TGTGCCAGCAGCAAGGGGACTAGCGGCTCTGCCTACGAGCAGTACTTC
CASSKGTSGSAYEQYF
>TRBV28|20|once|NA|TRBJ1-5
TGTGCCAGCAGTTTGTCTATGATTCGGGCGGGGTCTAATAGCAATCAGCCCCAGCATTTT
CASSLSMIRAGSNSNQPQHF
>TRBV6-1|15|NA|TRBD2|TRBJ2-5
TGTGCCAGCAGTGAAGCGGCCAGCGGGAAGGAGACCCAGTACTTC
CASSEAASGKETQYF
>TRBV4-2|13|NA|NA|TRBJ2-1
TGTGCCAGCAGCCAAGTTCGTGGGAATGAGCAGTTCTTC
CASSQVRGNEQFF